This TCR beta chain was sequenced for a study of T cells in Graves' hyperthyroidism and ophthalmopathy. The trim removed 6 bases at V and 1 base at J, leaving 2 bases unmatched. CDR3 size: 15 residues. Germline V gene sequence: CDR1 SEHNR, CDR2 FQNEAQ (reference sequence). This clonotype was counted at least ten times. RNA transcripts served as the template for amplifying TCR beta CDR3 regions. A first-round RT-PCR of the TCR CDR3 used the HTBI primer set. TCRdb re-analysed the multiplex PCR reads in MiXCR, keeping a single row per CDR3 protein. The sample includes roughly 600,000 distinct CDR3 sequences, approximately 15% of them seen just once.

What was sequenced was blood. This TCR was recovered from a woman aged 45-65 years with Graves' ophthalmopathy. The chain joins TRBV7-9 to TRBJ2-5, with TRBD2 matching over 13 bases. CDR3 protein: CASRGTSGIQETQYF. CDR3 in DNA: TGTGCCAGCAGGGGGACTAGCGGGATCCAAGAGACCCAGTACTTC. Supplemented by reference TRBV7-9 and TRBJ2-5, the full variable domain reads DTGVSQNPRHKITKRGQNVTFRCDPISEHNRLYWYRQTLGQGPEFLTYFQNEAQLEKSRLLSDRFSAERPKGSFSTLEIQRTEQGDSAMYLCASRGTSGIQETQYFGPGTRLLVL.